The 18 T cell receptor beta chains listed next were all sequenced from one sample in a study of shared clonotypes between healthy human individuals. Here immunoSEQ multiplex PCR was the method, and the copy in TCRdb shows in-frame clones only, minus some. Of roughly 660,000 clones listed, 90% are singletons. Sequencing used memory CD8+ T cells from PBMCs. Subset noted: CD45RO+ cells pooled with CCR7-negative TemRA cells. These TCRs come from a man between 18 and 35 years old in good health. Some clones in this sample may be carry-over from other donors' samples.

The J gene is TRBJ2-7, the V gene TRBV4-2; TRBD2 agrees at 8 bases. The CDR3 contains 16 residues. With V trimmed by 1 base and J by 2 bases, 7 bases remained unmatched. The V gene's germline CDR1 is LGHNA and CDR2 YNFKEQ. This chain's CDR3 is CASSQGEAGAAYEQYF. Written as DNA, the CDR3 is TGTGCCAGCAGCCAAGGTGAAGCGGGAGCAGCCTACGAGCAGTACTTC.

This chain uses TRBV4-1 with TRBJ2-1; a weak D match, TRBD2 (6 bases). Germline CDR1 and CDR2: MGHRA and YSYEKL. Trimming cost V 0 bases and J 7 bases, with 13 bases left between them. The length of the CDR3 is 15 residues. In DNA form, the CDR3 reads TGCGCCAGCAGCCAAGATCCACTAGCATGGAATGAGCAGTTCTTC. It yields the protein CASSQDPLAWNEQFF.

This chain links TRBV28 with TRBJ2-7; TRBD2 is a possible D gene (7 bases). The CDR3 is 17 residues long. Trimming left V 4 bases short and J 7 bases short, with 26 bases between. The germline V gene has CDR1 MDHEN and CDR2 SYDVKM. This chain's CDR3 is CASSSPDLGGRFREQYF. The CDR3 DNA reads as TGTGCCAGCAGTTCCCCGGATTTGGGGGGGCGGTTTAGGGAGCAGTACTTC.

V gene TRBV27 combines with J gene TRBJ2-1; TRBD1 matches at 8 bases. This CDR3 has 15 amino acids. CDR1 is MNHEY and CDR2 is SMNVEV in the germline V gene (reference sequence). The V and J ends lost 6 bases and 8 bases, in that order; junction bases with no gene match: 12. The CDR3 here is CASSGQGIPFYEQFF. CDR3 nucleotides: TGTGCCAGCAGCGGACAGGGAATCCCCTTCTATGAGCAGTTCTTC.

In its sample, this clone was seen a few times. With a much larger clone just one base away, this may be a read error. The sample has other DNA sequences that encode this CDR3 too. The chain links TRBV7-9 to TRBJ2-1, with TRBD2 as a possible D gene (6 bases). Germline CDR1 SEHNR, CDR2 FQNEAQ (reference sequence). Deletions cut 3 bases from V and 6 bases from J, with 6 bases between. The CDR3 has 12 residues. The DNA for the CDR3 is TGTGCCAGCAGCTTCGGGAGCAATGAGCAGTTCTTC. Residues: CASSFGSNEQFF.

V usage is TRBV5-6 and J usage is TRBJ2-7, with TRBD1 matching 9 bases. In germline, CDR1 is SGHDT, CDR2 YYEEEE. The length of the CDR3 is 13 residues. V dropped 3 bases and J dropped 3; count of bases not matched to a gene: 1. The CDR3 is CASSSDRGYEQYF. The CDR3 region has the DNA TGTGCCAGCAGCTCGGACAGGGGCTACGAGCAGTACTTC.

The gene calls are TRBV19 and TRBJ2-5, with 10 bases matching TRBD1. After removal of 3 bases from V and 5 bases from J, the junction contained 9 bases not matched to a gene. This CDR3 is 16 amino acids long. Germline V lookup: CDR1 LNHDA, CDR2 SQIVND (reference sequence). CDR3 bases: TGTGCCAGTAGTATTCGGGACAGGGGCGCTGGGGAGACCCAGTACTTC. It specifies CASSIRDRGAGETQYF.

Only a few counts were recorded for this clone. The J gene is TRBJ2-7, the V gene TRBV18; D is ambiguous. The V end lost 6 bases, the J end lost 1 base, and 16 bases lay between the germline ends. Looked up from germline, CDR1 is KGHSH and CDR2 is LQKENI. The CDR3 extends over 15 amino acids. The CDR3 coding sequence is TGTGCCAGCTCTCCGGTGGGGTTGGGATCCTACGAGCAGTACTTC. It translates to CASSPVGLGSYEQYF.

The chain has TRBV4-2 and TRBJ2-3; D is unresolved. V was clipped by 3 bases and J by 0 bases, with 13 bases between them. Germline CDR1 and CDR2: LGHNA and YNFKEQ. The CDR3 is made up of 16 amino acids. The CDR3 coding sequence is TGTGCCAGCAGCCAGGGTCTAGACTTTAGCACAGATACGCAGTATTTT. It yields the protein CASSQGLDFSTDTQYF.

The V and J genes are TRBV6-5 and TRBJ2-3; tentative D call: TRBD1 (6 bases). Germline V gene data show CDR1 as MNHEY and CDR2 as SVGAGI. Trimming took 7 bases from V and 6 from J, leaving 11 bases between them. CDR3 size: 12 residues. The CDR3 region has the DNA TGTGCCAGCACCCACAGGGCCGATACGCAGTATTTT. Its protein product is CASTHRADTQYF.

The V and J genes are TRBV11-2 and TRBJ2-1, with 7 nucleotides matching TRBD2. Germline V gene data show CDR1 as SGHAT and CDR2 as FQNNGV. V shed 0 bases and J 8 bases; nucleotides not matched to a gene: 13. The CDR3 length is 17 residues. The CDR3 nucleotides are TGTGCCAGCAGCTTAGAGGGTAGACTAGCCGGGTCCCATGAGCAGTTCTTC. As protein: CASSLEGRLAGSHEQFF.

The gene calls are TRBV27 and TRBJ2-2, with 8 bases fitting TRBD1. This CDR3 has 13 amino acids. With V trimmed by 5 bases and J by 6 bases, 2 bases remained unmatched. The germline gives CDR1 MNHEY, CDR2 SMNVEV (reference sequence). The CDR3 is CASSHRGSGELFF. In DNA form, the CDR3 reads TGTGCCAGCAGTCACAGGGGGTCCGGGGAGCTGTTTTTT.

This chain uses TRBV27 with TRBJ2-3, with D possibly matching TRBD1 (6 bases). The germline V gene encodes CDR1 MNHEY and CDR2 SMNVEV (reference sequence). CDR3 length: 16 residues. Trimming cost V 3 bases and J 4 bases, with 17 bases left between them. The CDR3, as DNA: TGTGCCAGCAGTTTTGAGCCGCAGGGGCACGCAGATACGCAGTATTTT. The encoded protein is CASSFEPQGHADTQYF.

This clone was observed once. This sequence joins TRBV27 and TRBJ2-2; D not resolved. With 4 bases removed from V and 6 bases from J, the gap between germline ends came to 12 bases. CDR3 length: 14 residues. Germline V gives CDR1 MNHEY, CDR2 SMNVEV (reference sequence). In DNA, the CDR3 is TGTGCCAGCAGTTCCCCGTTCGGAGCCGGGGAGCTGTTTTTT. Protein: CASSSPFGAGELFF.

Written as DNA, the CDR3 is TGTGCCAGCAGACCGACTAGCGGGAGGGGCACAGATACGCAGTATTTT. Translated, it gives CASRPTSGRGTDTQYF. V is TRBV14 and J is TRBJ2-3; the match to TRBD2 covers 14 bases. In germline, CDR1 is SGHDN, CDR2 FVKESK. The CDR3 is 16 amino acids. Unmatched junction bases numbered 3, after V lost 6 bases and J lost 1 base.

The rearrangement uses TRBV6-5 and TRBJ1-5; D possibly corresponds to TRBD1 (5 bases). Germline V CDR1 and CDR2: MNHEY, SVGAGI. Trimming took off 7 bases at V and 7 bases at J, with 8 bases between the two ends. The length of the CDR3 is 11 residues. The CDR3 loop is CASKGAQPQHF. The CDR3 DNA reads as TGTGCCAGCAAAGGGGCACAGCCCCAGCATTTT.

This chain uses TRBV9 with TRBJ2-2; the D is unclear. Trimming pared 0 bases from V and 7 bases from J, leaving 13 bases between. The CDR3 runs 15 residues. Looked up from germline, CDR1 is SGDLS and CDR2 is YYNGEE. CDR3 sequence: CASSVGSSTGGELFF. CDR3 bases: TGTGCCAGCAGCGTAGGTAGCAGCACCGGCGGGGAGCTGTTTTTT. The whole variable domain, remainder taken from reference TRBV9 and TRBJ2-2, is DSGVTQTPKHLITATGQRVTLRCSPRSGDLSVYWYQQSLDQGLQFLIQYYNGEERAKGNILERFSAQQFPDLHSELNLSSLELGDSALYFCASSVGSSTGGELFFGEGSRLTVL.

V gene TRBV7-2 combines with J gene TRBJ1-1; D is unclear. The V and J ends lost 1 base and 7 bases respectively, with 7 bases between them. Germline V gene data show CDR1 as SGHTA and CDR2 as FQGNSA. The CDR3 consists of 12 residues. The CDR3 DNA reads TGTGCCAGCAGCTTAGACTGGATTGAAGCTTTCTTT. This codes for CASSLDWIEAFF.